Listed here are 3 T cell receptor beta chains from one sample, sequenced in a study of cytomegalovirus exposure and HLA in healthy donors. Use of 60 Vbeta and 13 Jbeta primers characterized the PCR. Profiling relied on immunoSEQ multiplex PCR, and the TCRdb table lists in-frame clones only, not all of them. Among some 90,000 clones listed, approximately 72% were seen once. The sequencing input was PBMCs. These receptors were obtained from a middle-aged woman in good health and CMV-seronegative.

This chain joins TRBV19 and TRBJ2-2; tentatively, D is TRBD2 (6 bases). CDR1 LNHDA and CDR2 SQIVND come from the germline V gene (reference sequence). V lost 7 bases to trimming and J lost 3 bases, with 15 bases between them. The CDR3 length is 15 residues. The CDR3 DNA sequence: TGTGCCAGTAATACGAGGGGCGGGGACACCGGGGAGCTGTTTTTT. This sequence encodes CASNTRGGDTGELFF. Full variable domain (rest looked up from reference TRBV19 and TRBJ2-2): DGGITQSPKYLFRKEGQNVTLSCEQNLNHDAMYWYRQDPGQGLRLIYYSQIVNDFQKGDIAEGYSVSREKKESFPLTVTSAQKNPTAFYLCASNTRGGDTGELFFGEGSRLTVL.

The rearrangement links TRBV6-1 to TRBJ1-5, with 7 nucleotides matching TRBD1. This CDR3 spans 13 amino acids. In germline, CDR1 is MNHNS, CDR2 SASEGT. CDR3 DNA sequence: TGTGCGGCCAACAGGGGAAGGAATCAGCCCCAGCATTTT. Its translation is CAANRGRNQPQHF.

This clone appeared once. This sequence joins TRBV19 and TRBJ2-3, with a tentative D call TRBD2 (6 bases). V was cut by 5 bases and J by 1 base, with 10 bases left in between. CDR3 length: 14 residues. Looked up from germline, CDR1 is LNHDA and CDR2 is SQIVND (reference sequence). Here the CDR3 reads CASSQGGRTDTQYF. CDR3 nucleotide sequence: TGTGCCAGTAGTCAGGGAGGTCGCACAGATACGCAGTATTTT.